This TCR beta chain was retrieved from a study of cytomegalovirus exposure and HLA in healthy donors. This clone was seen only once. Healthy individuals who donated bone marrow served as the donors. V was shortened by 2 bases and J by 1 base, with 13 bases between the two germline ends. The length of the CDR3 is 16 residues. Germline values: CDR1 MNHEY, CDR2 SVGAGI. PCR amplification relied on 60 Vbeta primers (plus 13 Jbeta primers). The data were produced by immunoSEQ multiplex PCR, yet TCRdb's version contains in-frame clones alone and is incomplete. The sample lists approximately 74,000 clones, roughly 63% occurring once.

Sequenced sample: PBMCs. The origin of this receptor is a man aged 25-45 years in good health and CMV-seropositive. The chain couples TRBV6-5 to TRBJ2-3, with a tentative D call TRBD2 (5 bases). The CDR3 bases are TGTGCCAGCAGTTACGGAACCCGGACTGGCACAGATACGCAGTATTTT. This sequence encodes CASSYGTRTGTDTQYF.